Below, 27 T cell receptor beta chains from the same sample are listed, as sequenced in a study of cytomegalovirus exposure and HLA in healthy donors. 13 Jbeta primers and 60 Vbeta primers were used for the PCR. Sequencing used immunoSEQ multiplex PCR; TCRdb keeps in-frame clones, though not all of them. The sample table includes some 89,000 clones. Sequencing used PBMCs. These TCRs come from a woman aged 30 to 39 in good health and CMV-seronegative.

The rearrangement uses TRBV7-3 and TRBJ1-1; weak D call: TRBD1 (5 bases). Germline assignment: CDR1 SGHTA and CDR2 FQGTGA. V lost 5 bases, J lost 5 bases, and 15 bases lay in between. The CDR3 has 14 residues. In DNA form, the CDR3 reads TGTGCCAGCAGCCCCCTGGGGGGGGTGACTGAAGCTTTCTTT. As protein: CASSPLGGVTEAFF.

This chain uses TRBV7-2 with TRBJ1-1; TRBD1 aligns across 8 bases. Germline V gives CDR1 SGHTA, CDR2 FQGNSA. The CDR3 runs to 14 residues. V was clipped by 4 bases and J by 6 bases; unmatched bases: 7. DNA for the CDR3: TGTGCCAGCAGCTCGAACAGGGGGGGCCCTGAAGCTTTCTTT. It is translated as CASSSNRGGPEAFF.

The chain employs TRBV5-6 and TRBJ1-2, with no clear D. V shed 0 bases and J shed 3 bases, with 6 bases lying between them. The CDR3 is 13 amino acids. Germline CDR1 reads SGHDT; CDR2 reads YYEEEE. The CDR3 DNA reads TGTGCCAGCAGCTTGGTTCAGGACTATGGCTACACCTTC. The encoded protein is CASSLVQDYGYTF.

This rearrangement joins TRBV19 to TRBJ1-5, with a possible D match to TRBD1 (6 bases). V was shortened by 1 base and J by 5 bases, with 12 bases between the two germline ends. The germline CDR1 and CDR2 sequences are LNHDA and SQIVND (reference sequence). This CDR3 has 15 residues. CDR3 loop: CASSIAWGPDQPQHF. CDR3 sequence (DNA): TGTGCCAGTAGTATAGCATGGGGGCCGGATCAGCCCCAGCATTTT.

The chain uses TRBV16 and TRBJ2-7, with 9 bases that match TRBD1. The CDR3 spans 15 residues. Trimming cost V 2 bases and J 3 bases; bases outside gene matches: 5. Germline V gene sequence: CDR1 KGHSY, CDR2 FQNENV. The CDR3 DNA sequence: TGTGCCAGCAGCCAACCGGACAGGGGCATCTACGAGCAGTACTTC. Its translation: CASSQPDRGIYEQYF.

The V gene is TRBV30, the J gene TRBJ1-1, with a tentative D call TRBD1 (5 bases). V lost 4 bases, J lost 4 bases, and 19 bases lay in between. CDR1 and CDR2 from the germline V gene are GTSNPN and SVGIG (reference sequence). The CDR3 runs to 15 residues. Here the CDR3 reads CAWTRNARAATEAFF. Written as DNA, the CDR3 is TGTGCCTGGACACGGAATGCCAGGGCAGCCACTGAAGCTTTCTTT. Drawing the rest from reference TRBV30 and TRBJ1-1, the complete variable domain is SQTIHQWPATLVQPVGSPLSLECTVEGTSNPNLYWYRQAAGRGLQLLFYSVGIGQISSEVPQNLSASRPQDRQFILSSKKLLLSDSGFYLCAWTRNARAATEAFFGQGTRLTVV.

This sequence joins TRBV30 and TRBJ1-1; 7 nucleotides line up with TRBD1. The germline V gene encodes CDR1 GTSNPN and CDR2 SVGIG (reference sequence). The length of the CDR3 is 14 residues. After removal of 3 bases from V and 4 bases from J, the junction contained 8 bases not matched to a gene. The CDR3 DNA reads TGTGCCTGGAGAGACAGGGAGAGGAGCACTGAAGCTTTCTTT. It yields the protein CAWRDRERSTEAFF.

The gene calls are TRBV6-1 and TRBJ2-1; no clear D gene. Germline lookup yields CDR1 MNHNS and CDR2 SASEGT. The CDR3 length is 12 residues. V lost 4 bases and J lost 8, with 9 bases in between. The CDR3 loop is CASSANFHEQFF. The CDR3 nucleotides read TGTGCCAGCAGTGCCAATTTCCATGAGCAGTTCTTC.

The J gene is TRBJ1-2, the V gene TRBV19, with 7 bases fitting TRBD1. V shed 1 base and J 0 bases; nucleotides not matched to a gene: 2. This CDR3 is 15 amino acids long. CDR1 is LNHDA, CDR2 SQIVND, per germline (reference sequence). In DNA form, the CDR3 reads TGTGCCAGTAGTATAGCGACAGGGCCTAACTATGGCTACACCTTC. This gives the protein CASSIATGPNYGYTF.

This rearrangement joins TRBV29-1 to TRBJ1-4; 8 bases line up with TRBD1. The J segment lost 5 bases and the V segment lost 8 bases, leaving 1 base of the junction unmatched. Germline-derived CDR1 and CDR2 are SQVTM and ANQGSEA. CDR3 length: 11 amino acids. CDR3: CSWTGNEKLFF. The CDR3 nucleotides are TGCAGCTGGACAGGGAATGAAAAACTGTTTTTT.

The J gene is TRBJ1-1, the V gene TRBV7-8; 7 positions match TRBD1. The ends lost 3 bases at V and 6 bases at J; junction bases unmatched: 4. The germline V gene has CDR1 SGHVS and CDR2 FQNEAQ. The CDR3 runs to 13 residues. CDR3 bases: TGTGCCAGCAGCTTTAGGGGGCAACCTGAAGCTTTCTTT. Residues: CASSFRGQPEAFF.

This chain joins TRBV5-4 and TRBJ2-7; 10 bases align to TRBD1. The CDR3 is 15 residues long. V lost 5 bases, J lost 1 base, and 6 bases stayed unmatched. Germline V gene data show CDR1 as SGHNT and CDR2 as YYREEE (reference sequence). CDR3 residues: CASSPGQGFSYEQYF. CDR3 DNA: TGTGCCAGCAGTCCGGGACAGGGGTTTTCCTACGAGCAGTACTTC.

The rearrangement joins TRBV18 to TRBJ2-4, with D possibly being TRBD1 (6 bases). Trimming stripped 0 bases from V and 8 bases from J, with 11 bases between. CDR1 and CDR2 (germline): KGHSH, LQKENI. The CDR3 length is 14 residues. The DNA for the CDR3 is TGTGCCAGCTCACCACCATGGGACACTGACATTCAGTACTTC. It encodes CASSPPWDTDIQYF.

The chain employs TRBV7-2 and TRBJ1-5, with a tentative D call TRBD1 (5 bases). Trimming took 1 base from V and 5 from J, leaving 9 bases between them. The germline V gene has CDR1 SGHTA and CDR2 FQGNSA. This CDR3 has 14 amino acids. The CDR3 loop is CASSLVGGDQPQHF. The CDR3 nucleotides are TGTGCCAGCAGCTTAGTGGGGGGGGATCAGCCCCAGCATTTT.

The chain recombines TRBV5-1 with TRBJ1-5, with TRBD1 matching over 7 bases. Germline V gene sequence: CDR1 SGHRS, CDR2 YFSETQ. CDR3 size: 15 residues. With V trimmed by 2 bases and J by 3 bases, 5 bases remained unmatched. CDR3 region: CASSFSGGVNQPQHF. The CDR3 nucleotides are TGCGCCAGCAGCTTTTCAGGGGGAGTCAATCAGCCCCAGCATTTT.

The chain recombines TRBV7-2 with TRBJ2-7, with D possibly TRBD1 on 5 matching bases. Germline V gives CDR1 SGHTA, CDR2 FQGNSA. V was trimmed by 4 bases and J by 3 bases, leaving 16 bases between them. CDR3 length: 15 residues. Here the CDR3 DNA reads TGTGCCAGCAGCTCGACGACAGAAGAATTCTACGAGCAGTACTTC. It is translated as CASSSTTEEFYEQYF. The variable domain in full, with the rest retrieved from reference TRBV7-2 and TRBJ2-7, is GAGVSQSPSNKVTEKGKDVELRCDPISGHTALYWYRQSLGQGLEFLIYFQGNSAPDKSGLPSDRFSAERTGGSVSTLTIQRTQQEDSAVYLCASSSTTEEFYEQYFGPGTRLTVT.

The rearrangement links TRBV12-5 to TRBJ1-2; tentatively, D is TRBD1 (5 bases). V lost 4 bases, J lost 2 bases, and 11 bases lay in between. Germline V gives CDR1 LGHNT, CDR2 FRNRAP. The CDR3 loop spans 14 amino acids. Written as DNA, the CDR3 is TGTGCTAGTGGTTCCCAGACAGCAAACTATGGCTACACCTTC. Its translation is CASGSQTANYGYTF.

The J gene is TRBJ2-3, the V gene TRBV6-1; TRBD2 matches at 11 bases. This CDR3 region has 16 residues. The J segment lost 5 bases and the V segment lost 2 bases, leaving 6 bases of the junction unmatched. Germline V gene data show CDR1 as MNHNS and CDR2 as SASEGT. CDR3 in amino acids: CASSERTSGSGDTQYF. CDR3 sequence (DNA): TGTGCCAGCAGTGAACGGACTAGCGGGTCGGGAGATACGCAGTATTTT.

In DNA form, the CDR3 reads TGTGCCAGCAGCGCAGCCGCCGGACAGGGACCCTATGGCTACACCTTC. Protein product: CASSAAAGQGPYGYTF. The J gene is TRBJ1-2, the V gene TRBV7-2, with 8 bases lining up with TRBD1. Per the germline V gene, CDR1 is SGHTA and CDR2 is FQGNSA. The CDR3 has 16 residues. J gave up 4 bases and V 5 bases, and 12 bases lay outside the gene matches.

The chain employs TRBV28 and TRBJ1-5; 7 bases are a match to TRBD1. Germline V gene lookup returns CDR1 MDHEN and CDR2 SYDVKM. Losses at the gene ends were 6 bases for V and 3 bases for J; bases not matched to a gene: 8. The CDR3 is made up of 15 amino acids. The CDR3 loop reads CASRIDRVNNQPQHF. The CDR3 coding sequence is TGTGCCAGCAGGATCGACAGGGTAAACAATCAGCCCCAGCATTTT.

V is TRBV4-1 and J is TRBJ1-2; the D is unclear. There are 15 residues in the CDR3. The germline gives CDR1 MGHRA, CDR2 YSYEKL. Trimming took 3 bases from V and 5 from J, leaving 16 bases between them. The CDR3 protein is CASSHLRVQPYGYTF. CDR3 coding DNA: TGCGCCAGCAGCCACCTGAGGGTTCAGCCATATGGCTACACCTTC.

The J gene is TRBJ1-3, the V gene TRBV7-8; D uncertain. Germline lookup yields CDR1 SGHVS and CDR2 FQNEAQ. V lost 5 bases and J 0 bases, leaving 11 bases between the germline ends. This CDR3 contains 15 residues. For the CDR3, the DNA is TGTGCCAGCAGCCCCAAAGGAGCCTCTGGAAACACCATATATTTT. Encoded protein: CASSPKGASGNTIYF.

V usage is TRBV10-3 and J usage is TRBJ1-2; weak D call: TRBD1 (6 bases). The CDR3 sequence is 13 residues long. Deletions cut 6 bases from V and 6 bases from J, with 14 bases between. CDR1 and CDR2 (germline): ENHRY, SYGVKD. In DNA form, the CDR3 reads TGTGCCATCAGCCTCAGCAGGGGCGATGGCTACACCTTC. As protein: CAISLSRGDGYTF.

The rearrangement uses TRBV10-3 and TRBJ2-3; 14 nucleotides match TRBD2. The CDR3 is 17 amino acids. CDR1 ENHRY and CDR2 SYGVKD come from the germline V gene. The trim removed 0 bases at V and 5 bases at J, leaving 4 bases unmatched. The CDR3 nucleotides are TGTGCCATCAGTGAGTCGACTAGCGGGGGGGCCGGAGATACGCAGTATTTT. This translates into CAISESTSGGAGDTQYF.

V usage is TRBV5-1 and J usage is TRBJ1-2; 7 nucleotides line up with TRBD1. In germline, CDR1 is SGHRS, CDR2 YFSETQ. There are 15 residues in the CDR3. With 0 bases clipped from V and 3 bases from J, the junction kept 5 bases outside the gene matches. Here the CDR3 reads CASSLGQGRDYGYTF. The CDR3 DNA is TGCGCCAGCAGCTTGGGACAGGGAAGGGACTATGGCTACACCTTC.

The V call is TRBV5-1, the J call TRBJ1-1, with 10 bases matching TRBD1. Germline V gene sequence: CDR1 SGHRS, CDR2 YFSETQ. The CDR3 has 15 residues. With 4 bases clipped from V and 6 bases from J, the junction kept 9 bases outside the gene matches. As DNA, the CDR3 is TGCGCCAGCAGCCAGGGACAGGGGTTTCTAGCTGAAGCTTTCTTT. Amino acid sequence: CASSQGQGFLAEAFF.

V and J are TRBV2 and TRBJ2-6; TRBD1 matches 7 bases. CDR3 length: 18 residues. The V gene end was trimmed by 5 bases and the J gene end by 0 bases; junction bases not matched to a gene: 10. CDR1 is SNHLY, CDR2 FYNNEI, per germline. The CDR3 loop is CASSNRGIRRSGANVLTF. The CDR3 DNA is TGTGCCAGCAGTAACAGGGGAATACGACGCTCTGGGGCCAACGTCCTGACTTTC.